This T cell receptor beta chain was recorded in a study of shared clonotypes between healthy human individuals. For the study at large: A donor's plate count was three for CD4 naive and three for CD4 memory; CD8 naive had two and CD8 memory one. Findings and caveats of the study: Genetic and exposure-history diversity was limited by the small donor number.

Data came from immunoSEQ multiplex PCR; TCRdb stores just in-frame clones and leaves some out. The profile shows some 2 million clones, approximately 94% of them singletons. To note about this clone: Antigen specificity is unknown.

CDR1 is SGHNT and CDR2 is YYREEE in the germline V gene (reference sequence). The trim removed 5 bases at V and 2 bases at J, leaving 9 bases unmatched. This CDR3 region has 16 residues. Only CD45RO-negative cells positively selected for CCR7 counted as naive CD8 cells, so terminally differentiated effector memory CD45RA+ cells were excluded. Adult donors, all healthy and HIV-negative, had no recent acute infections or vaccinations. The TCR comes from a man between 18 and 29 years old in good health. Input material: naive CD8+ T cells sorted from blood. This chain joins TRBV5-4 and TRBJ2-3, with 9 nucleotides matching TRBD2. CDR3 sequence (DNA): TGTGCCAGCAGTCCCCTGGCGGGAGGGCTCACAGATACGCAGTATTTT. It specifies CASSPLAGGLTDTQYF.